The clone carrying this TCR beta chain appeared many times. The data were obtained in a study of blood T cells in healthy people across ages. Through a sample-barcoded 5' primer and a J-beta primer mix, a second PCR was run for roughly 6 to 12 cycles. One entry per CDR3 protein, called by TCRdb with MiXCR from the 5' RACE reads. Among some 880,000 distinct CDR3 sequences listed, approximately 35% were seen once. This TCR was sampled from a man younger than 35 in good health. The specimen sequenced was blood.

CDR3 protein: CASSYSRGDNEQFF. The CDR3 DNA reads TGTGCCAGCAGTTACTCGAGGGGAGACAATGAGCAGTTCTTC. The chain joins TRBV6-5 to TRBJ2-1; D is tentatively TRBD1 or TRBD2 (5 bases each). From germline, CDR1 is MNHEY and CDR2 SVGAGI. The V end lost 0 bases, the J end lost 5 bases, and 8 bases lay between the germline ends. The CDR3 length is 14 residues.